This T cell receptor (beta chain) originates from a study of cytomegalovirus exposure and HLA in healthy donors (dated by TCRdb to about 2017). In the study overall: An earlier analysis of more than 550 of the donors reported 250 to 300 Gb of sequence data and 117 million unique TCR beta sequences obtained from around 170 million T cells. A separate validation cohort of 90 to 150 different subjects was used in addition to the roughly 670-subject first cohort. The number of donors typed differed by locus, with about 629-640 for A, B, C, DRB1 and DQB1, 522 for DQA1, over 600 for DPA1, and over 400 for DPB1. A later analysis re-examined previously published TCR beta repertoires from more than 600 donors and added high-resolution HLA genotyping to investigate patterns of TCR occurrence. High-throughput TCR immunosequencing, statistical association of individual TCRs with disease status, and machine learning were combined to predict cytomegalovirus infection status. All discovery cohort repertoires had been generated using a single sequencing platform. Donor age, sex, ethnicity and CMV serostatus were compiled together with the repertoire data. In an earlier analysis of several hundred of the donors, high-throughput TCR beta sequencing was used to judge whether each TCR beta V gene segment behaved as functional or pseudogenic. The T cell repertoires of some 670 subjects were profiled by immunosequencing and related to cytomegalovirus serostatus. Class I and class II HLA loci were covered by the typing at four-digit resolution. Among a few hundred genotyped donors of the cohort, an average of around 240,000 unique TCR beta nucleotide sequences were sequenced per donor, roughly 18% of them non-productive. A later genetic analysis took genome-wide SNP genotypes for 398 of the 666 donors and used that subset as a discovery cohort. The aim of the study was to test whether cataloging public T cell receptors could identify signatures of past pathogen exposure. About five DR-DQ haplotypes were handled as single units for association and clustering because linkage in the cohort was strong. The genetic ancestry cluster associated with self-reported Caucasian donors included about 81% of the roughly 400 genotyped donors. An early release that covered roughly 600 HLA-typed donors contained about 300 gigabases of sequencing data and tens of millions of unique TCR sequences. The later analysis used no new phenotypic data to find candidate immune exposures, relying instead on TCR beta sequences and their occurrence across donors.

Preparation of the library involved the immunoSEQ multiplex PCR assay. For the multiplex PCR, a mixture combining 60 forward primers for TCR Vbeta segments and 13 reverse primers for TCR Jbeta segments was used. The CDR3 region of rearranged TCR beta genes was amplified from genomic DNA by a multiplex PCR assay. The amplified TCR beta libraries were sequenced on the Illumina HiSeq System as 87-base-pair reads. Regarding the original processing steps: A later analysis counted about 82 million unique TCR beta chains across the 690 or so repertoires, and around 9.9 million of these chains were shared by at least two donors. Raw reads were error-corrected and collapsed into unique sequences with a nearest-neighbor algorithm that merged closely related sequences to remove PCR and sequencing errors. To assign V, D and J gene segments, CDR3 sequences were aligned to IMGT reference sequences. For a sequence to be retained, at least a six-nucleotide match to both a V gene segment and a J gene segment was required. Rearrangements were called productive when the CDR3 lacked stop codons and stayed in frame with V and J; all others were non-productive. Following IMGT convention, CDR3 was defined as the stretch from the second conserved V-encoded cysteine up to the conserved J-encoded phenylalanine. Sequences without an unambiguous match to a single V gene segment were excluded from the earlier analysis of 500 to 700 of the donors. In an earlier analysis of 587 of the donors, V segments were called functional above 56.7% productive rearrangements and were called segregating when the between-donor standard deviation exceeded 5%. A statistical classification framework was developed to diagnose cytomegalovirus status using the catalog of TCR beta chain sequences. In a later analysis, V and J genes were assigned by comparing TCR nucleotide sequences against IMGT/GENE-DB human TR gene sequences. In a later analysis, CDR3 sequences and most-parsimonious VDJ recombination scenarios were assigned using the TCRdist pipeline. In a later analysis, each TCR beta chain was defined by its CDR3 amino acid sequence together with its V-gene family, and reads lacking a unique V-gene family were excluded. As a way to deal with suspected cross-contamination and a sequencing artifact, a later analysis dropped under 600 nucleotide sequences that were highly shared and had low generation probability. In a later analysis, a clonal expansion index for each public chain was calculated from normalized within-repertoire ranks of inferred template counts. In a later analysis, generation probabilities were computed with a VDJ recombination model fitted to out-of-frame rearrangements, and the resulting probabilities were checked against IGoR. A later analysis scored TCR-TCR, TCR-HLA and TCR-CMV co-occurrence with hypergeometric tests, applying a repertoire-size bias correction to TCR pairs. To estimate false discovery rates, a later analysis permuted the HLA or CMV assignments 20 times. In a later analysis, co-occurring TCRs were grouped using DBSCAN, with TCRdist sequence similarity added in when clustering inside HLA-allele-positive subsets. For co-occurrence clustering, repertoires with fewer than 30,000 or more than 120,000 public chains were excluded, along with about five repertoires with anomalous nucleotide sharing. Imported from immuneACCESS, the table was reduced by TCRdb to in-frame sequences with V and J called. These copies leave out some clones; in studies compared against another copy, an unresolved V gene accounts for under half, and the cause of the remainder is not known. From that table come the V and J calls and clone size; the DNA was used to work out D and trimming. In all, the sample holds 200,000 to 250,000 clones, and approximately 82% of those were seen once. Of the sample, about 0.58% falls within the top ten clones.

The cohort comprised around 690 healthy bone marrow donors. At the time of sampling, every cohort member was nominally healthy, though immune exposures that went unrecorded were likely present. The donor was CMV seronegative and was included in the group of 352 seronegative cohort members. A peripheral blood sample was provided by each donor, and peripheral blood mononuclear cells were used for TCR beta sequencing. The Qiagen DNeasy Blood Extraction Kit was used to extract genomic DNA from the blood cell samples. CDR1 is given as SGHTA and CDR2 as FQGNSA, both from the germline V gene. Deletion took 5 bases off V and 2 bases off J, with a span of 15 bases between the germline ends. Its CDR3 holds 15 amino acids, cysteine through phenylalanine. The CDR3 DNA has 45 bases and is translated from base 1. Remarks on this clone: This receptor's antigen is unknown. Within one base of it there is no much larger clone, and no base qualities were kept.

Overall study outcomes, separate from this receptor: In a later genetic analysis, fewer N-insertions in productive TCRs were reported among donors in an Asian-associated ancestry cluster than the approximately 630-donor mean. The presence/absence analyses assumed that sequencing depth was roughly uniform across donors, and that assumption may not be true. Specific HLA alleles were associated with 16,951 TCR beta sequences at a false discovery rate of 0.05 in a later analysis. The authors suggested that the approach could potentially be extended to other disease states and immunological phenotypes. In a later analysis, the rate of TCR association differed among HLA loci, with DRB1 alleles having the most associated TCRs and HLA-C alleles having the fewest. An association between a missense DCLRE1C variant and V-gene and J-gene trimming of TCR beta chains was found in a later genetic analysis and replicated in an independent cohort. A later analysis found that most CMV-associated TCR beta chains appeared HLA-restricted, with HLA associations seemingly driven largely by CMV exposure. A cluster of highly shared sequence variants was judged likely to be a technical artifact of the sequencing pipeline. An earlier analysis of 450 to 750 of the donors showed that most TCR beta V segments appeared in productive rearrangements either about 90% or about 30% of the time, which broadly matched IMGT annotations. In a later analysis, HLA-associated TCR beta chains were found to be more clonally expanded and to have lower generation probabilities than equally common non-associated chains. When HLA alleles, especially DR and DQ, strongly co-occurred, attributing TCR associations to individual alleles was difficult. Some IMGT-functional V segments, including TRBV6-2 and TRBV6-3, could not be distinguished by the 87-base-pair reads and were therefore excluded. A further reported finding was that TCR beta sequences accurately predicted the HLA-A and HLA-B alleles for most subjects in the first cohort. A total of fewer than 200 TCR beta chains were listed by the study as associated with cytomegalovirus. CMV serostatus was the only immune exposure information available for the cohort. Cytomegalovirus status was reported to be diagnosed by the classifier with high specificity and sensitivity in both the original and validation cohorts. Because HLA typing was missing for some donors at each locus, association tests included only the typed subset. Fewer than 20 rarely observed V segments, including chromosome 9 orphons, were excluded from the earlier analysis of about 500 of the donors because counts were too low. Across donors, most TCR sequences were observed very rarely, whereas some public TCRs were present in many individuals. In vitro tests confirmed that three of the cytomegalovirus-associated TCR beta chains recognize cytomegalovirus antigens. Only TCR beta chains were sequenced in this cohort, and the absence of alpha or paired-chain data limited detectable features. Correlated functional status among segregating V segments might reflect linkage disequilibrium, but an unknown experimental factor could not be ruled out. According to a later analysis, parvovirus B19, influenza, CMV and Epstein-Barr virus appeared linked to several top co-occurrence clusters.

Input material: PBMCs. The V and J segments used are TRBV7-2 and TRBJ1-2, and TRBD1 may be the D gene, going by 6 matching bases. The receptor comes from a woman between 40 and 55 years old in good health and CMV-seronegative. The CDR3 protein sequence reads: CASSPTRDTNYGYTF. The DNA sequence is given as TGTGCCAGCAGCCCAACCCGGGACACCAACTATGGCTACACCTTC.